A single sample is the source of the 25 T cell receptor beta chains below, sequenced in a study of blood T cell repertoires in COVID-19. Sequencing was performed with immunoSEQ multiplex PCR; in TCRdb, only in-frame clones are kept and a portion is missing. The repertoire holds over 85,000 clones, with roughly 87% as singletons. Material: peripheral blood. These receptor sequences come from a woman between 45 and 60 years old with COVID-19, enrolled during active disease.

The chain couples TRBV5-8 to TRBJ2-6; 7 bases are shared with TRBD1. V shed 4 bases, J shed 2 bases, and the junction held 9 bases outside the gene matches. CDR1 SGHTS and CDR2 YDEGEE come from the germline V gene. The CDR3 length is 17 residues. The CDR3, as DNA: TGTGCCAGCAGCCCCGACAGGGTGCGGGCTGGGGCCAACGTCCTGACTTTC. Its protein is CASSPDRVRAGANVLTF.

This clone turned up a few times. CDR3 protein: CASSQGHEAFF. CDR3 DNA sequence: TGTGCCAGCAGCCAGGGGCACGAAGCTTTCTTT. This chain uses TRBV27 with TRBJ1-1; D perhaps matches TRBD1 (6 bases). The CDR3 loop spans 11 amino acids. V lost 6 bases and J lost 8, with 10 bases in between. Germline loops: CDR1 MNHEY, CDR2 SMNVEV (reference sequence).

This chain uses TRBV14 with TRBJ1-1, with D tentatively TRBD1 (6 bases). Deletions cut 3 bases from V and 4 bases from J, with 15 bases between. CDR3 length: 15 residues. Germline-derived CDR1 and CDR2 are SGHDN and FVKESK. CDR3 sequence: CASSHVGTPLTEAFF. CDR3 sequence (DNA): TGTGCCAGCAGCCATGTCGGGACACCACTCACTGAAGCTTTCTTT.

CDR3 region: CSASSQGVNYGYTF. In DNA form, the CDR3 reads TGCAGTGCTAGTTCACAGGGAGTCAACTATGGCTACACCTTC. This chain connects TRBV20-1 to TRBJ1-2; perhaps TRBD1 as D (6 bases). There are 14 residues in the CDR3. V was cut by 3 bases and J by 2 bases, with 13 bases left in between. CDR1 and CDR2 (germline): DFQATT, SNEGSKA (reference sequence).

V and J are TRBV19 and TRBJ1-5, with 11 bases fitting TRBD1. V dropped 3 bases and J dropped 4; count of bases not matched to a gene: 2. Germline-derived CDR1 and CDR2 are LNHDA and SQIVND (reference sequence). This CDR3 contains 15 residues. The CDR3 here is CASSMGQGGNQPQHF. DNA of the CDR3: TGTGCCAGTAGTATGGGACAGGGGGGGAATCAGCCCCAGCATTTT.

This rearrangement joins TRBV4-3 to TRBJ2-7, with D unclear. Germline assignment: CDR1 LGHNA and CDR2 YSLEER. The CDR3 loop spans 14 amino acids. Trimming left V 1 base short and J 2 bases short, with 9 bases between. Here the CDR3 DNA reads TGCGCCAGCAGCCAAGTATCCGGTACCTACGAGCAGTACTTC. Translated: CASSQVSGTYEQYF.

This clone was counted only a few times. The DNA of the CDR3 is TGTGCCAGCACTCCACCGGGACAGTCCTACGAGCAGTACTTC. Protein product: CASTPPGQSYEQYF. This sequence joins TRBV6-5 and TRBJ2-7; 7 bases are a match to TRBD1. CDR1 and CDR2 (germline): MNHEY, SVGAGI. This CDR3 comprises 14 residues. V was clipped by 7 bases and J by 1 base; unmatched bases: 7.

This sequence joins TRBV12-3 or TRBV12-4 and TRBJ1-2, with TRBD1 identical over 8 bases. The CDR3 is 13 residues long. V lost 10 bases to trimming and J lost 2 bases; unmatched junction nucleotides: 6. The CDR3 reads CATWTGSNYGYTF. In DNA, the CDR3 is TGTGCCACCTGGACAGGGAGCAACTATGGCTACACCTTC.

J is TRBJ2-7 and V is TRBV29-1, with 8 bases identical to TRBD2. J was trimmed by 2 bases and V by 6 bases; bases with no gene match: 12. CDR1 is SQVTM and CDR2 is ANQGSEA in the germline V gene. This CDR3 spans 15 amino acids. DNA of the CDR3: TGCAGCGTAGCCGGGGGCGGGGGGACTACCTACGAGCAGTACTTC. Encoded protein: CSVAGGGGTTYEQYF.

For the CDR3, the DNA is TGTGCCAGCAGTCCCGACACCGGGGAGCTGTTTTTT. This sequence encodes CASSPDTGELFF. V is TRBV7-9 and J is TRBJ2-2; D call uncertain. The V end lost 6 bases, the J end lost 3 bases, and 5 bases lay between the germline ends. The CDR3 is 12 amino acids. The V gene's germline CDR1 is SEHNR and CDR2 FQNEAQ (reference sequence).

V and J are TRBV5-4 and TRBJ2-2; D is possibly TRBD2 (5 bases). CDR1 and CDR2 from the germline V gene are SGHNT and YYREEE (reference sequence). This CDR3 region has 15 residues. The V end was cut by 3 bases, the J end by 1 base, with 10 bases between. This CDR3 is CASSYGRENTGELFF. DNA for the CDR3: TGTGCCAGCAGCTACGGACGGGAGAACACCGGGGAGCTGTTTTTT.

The chain has TRBV6-4 and TRBJ2-1, with D hard to call. V lost 2 bases to trimming and J lost 8 bases, with 10 bases between them. Germline loops: CDR1 MRHNA, CDR2 SNTAGT. This CDR3 spans 13 amino acids. CDR3 region: CASSDRVLDEQFF. For the CDR3, the DNA is TGTGCCAGCAGTGACCGGGTTTTGGATGAGCAGTTCTTC.

The chain uses TRBV25-1 and TRBJ2-2; TRBD1 matches at 7 bases. The CDR3 runs to 18 residues. Germline CDR1 is MGHDK and CDR2 is SYGVNS. The V and J ends lost 6 bases and 0 bases, in that order; junction bases with no gene match: 13. CDR3 bases: TGTGCCAGCAGACAACCACCACGGGACAGATCGAACACCGGGGAGCTGTTTTTT. Protein product: CASRQPPRDRSNTGELFF.

On this clone itself: The identical CDR3 is also encoded by other nucleotide sequences in the sample. V and J are TRBV9 and TRBJ2-7, with no clear D. The CDR3 runs to 14 residues. Trimming cost V 0 bases and J 0 bases, with 7 bases left between them. CDR1 is SGDLS, CDR2 YYNGEE, per germline. Written as DNA, the CDR3 is TGTGCCAGCAGCGTAGTTGGAGACTCCTACGAGCAGTACTTC. This translates into CASSVVGDSYEQYF. Drawing the rest from reference TRBV9 and TRBJ2-7, the complete variable domain is DSGVTQTPKHLITATGQRVTLRCSPRSGDLSVYWYQQSLDQGLQFLIQYYNGEERAKGNILERFSAQQFPDLHSELNLSSLELGDSALYFCASSVVGDSYEQYFGPGTRLTVT.

The chain carries TRBV6-1 and TRBJ1-2; no firm D call. CDR1 MNHNS and CDR2 SASEGT come from the germline V gene. The CDR3 is 13 amino acids. Trimming left V 3 bases short and J 6 bases short, with 11 bases between. This CDR3 is CASSDPEGNGYTF. For the CDR3, the DNA is TGTGCCAGCAGTGACCCAGAGGGTAATGGCTACACCTTC.

V is TRBV27 and J is TRBJ1-1; possibly TRBD1 for D (6 bases). The CDR3 length is 13 residues. Germline CDR1 reads MNHEY; CDR2 reads SMNVEV (reference sequence). The V gene lost 7 bases and the J gene lost 5 bases, with 14 bases spanning the gap. The CDR3 reads CASTGQGWTEAFF. DNA for the CDR3: TGTGCCAGCACTGGTCAGGGGTGGACTGAAGCTTTCTTT.

This rearrangement joins TRBV7-9 to TRBJ2-2; D remains ambiguous. V lost 2 bases and J lost 1, with 8 bases in between. This CDR3 is 15 amino acids long. Germline V lookup: CDR1 SEHNR, CDR2 FQNEAQ (reference sequence). The CDR3: CASSLLSQNTGELFF. The CDR3 DNA reads as TGTGCCAGCAGCTTACTGTCACAGAACACCGGGGAGCTGTTTTTT.

The V and J genes are TRBV19 and TRBJ1-6, with 7 bases that match TRBD1. The germline V gene has CDR1 LNHDA and CDR2 SQIVND (reference sequence). V was pared by 3 bases and J by 10 bases, with 6 bases of the junction left unmatched. The CDR3 loop spans 14 amino acids. The chain's CDR3 is CASSIGNRGSPLHF. The CDR3 DNA reads TGTGCCAGTAGTATTGGGAACAGGGGATCACCCCTCCACTTT.

The chain couples TRBV6-5 to TRBJ1-2; possibly TRBD1 for D (6 bases). The CDR3 is 16 residues long. V gave up 0 bases and J gave up 1 base, with 12 bases separating them. CDR1 MNHEY and CDR2 SVGAGI come from the germline V gene. The CDR3 loop reads CASSYSTTGFNYGYTF. In DNA, the CDR3 is TGTGCCAGCAGTTACTCGACGACAGGCTTTAACTATGGCTACACCTTC.

This clone occurred a few times. The V and J genes are TRBV3-1 (or the pseudogene TRBV3-2) and TRBJ2-7; 8 bases align to TRBD1. The CDR3 runs 16 residues. Germline V gene lookup returns CDR1 LGHDT and CDR2 YNNKEL (reference sequence). The V gene end was trimmed by 0 bases and the J gene end by 4 bases; junction bases not matched to a gene: 8. The CDR3 here is CASSQDAGTGWYEQYF. Written as DNA, the CDR3 is TGTGCCAGCAGCCAAGATGCCGGGACAGGATGGTACGAGCAGTACTTC.

V and J are TRBV7-9 and TRBJ2-7, with a tentative D call TRBD1 (6 bases). The CDR3 is 13 residues long. With 5 bases removed from V and 5 bases from J, the gap between germline ends came to 13 bases. CDR1 is SEHNR and CDR2 is FQNEAQ in the germline V gene (reference sequence). CDR3 nucleotide sequence: TGTGCCAGCAGCCCCACAGGGTCCCACGAGCAGTACTTC. Translation: CASSPTGSHEQYF.

This clone was picked up a small number of times. The CDR3 loop is CASFGGVLAESSYEQYF. In nucleotides, the CDR3 is TGTGCCAGCTTCGGCGGGGTACTAGCGGAGAGCTCCTACGAGCAGTACTTC. The chain combines TRBV2 with TRBJ2-7, with 8 nucleotides matching TRBD2. This CDR3 contains 17 residues. Germline loops: CDR1 SNHLY, CDR2 FYNNEI. V lost 8 bases to trimming and J lost 0 bases; unmatched junction nucleotides: 15.

The J gene is TRBJ2-1, the V gene TRBV3-1 (or the pseudogene TRBV3-2); D unclear. The germline CDR1 and CDR2 sequences are LGHDT and YNNKEL (reference sequence). This CDR3 spans 13 amino acids. V was pared by 0 bases and J by 9 bases, with 9 bases between. CDR3: CASSQDGGSEQFF. The CDR3 nucleotides read TGTGCCAGCAGCCAAGATGGCGGTAGTGAGCAGTTCTTC.

V is TRBV15 and J is TRBJ1-1; possible D gene TRBD1, 5 bases. Between the trimmed V and J ends, which lost 1 base and 2 bases, there was a span of 14 bases. This CDR3 spans 16 amino acids. The germline CDR1 and CDR2 sequences are LNHNV and YYDKDF (reference sequence). The CDR3 protein is CATSRGVQGGNTEAFF. In nucleotides, the CDR3 is TGTGCCACCAGCAGAGGCGTTCAGGGCGGAAACACTGAAGCTTTCTTT.

The chain carries TRBV19 and TRBJ2-3; D remains unclear. The CDR3 is 11 amino acids. V lost 3 bases, J lost 4 bases, and 2 bases lay in between. From germline, CDR1 is LNHDA and CDR2 SQIVND (reference sequence). CDR3 residues: CASSIADTQYF. In nucleotides, the CDR3 is TGTGCCAGTAGTATCGCAGATACGCAGTATTTT.